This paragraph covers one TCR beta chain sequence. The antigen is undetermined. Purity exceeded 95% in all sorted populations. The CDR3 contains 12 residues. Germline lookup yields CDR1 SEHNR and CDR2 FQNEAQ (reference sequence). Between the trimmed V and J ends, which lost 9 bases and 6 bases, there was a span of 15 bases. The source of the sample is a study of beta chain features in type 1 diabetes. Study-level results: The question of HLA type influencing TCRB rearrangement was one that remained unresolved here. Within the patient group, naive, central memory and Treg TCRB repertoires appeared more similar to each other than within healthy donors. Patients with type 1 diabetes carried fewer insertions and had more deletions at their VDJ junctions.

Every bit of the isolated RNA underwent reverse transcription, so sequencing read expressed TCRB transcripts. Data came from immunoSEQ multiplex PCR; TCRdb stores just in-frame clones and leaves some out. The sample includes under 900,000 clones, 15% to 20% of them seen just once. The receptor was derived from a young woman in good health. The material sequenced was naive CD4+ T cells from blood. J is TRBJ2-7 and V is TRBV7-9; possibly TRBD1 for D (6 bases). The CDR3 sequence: CASHREIGEQYF. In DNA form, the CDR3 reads TGTGCCAGTCACAGGGAAATCGGCGAGCAGTACTTC.